There are a few counts of the clone carrying this T cell receptor (beta chain). Its antigen remains unidentified. These data come from a study of blood T cells in healthy people across ages. This CDR3 has 16 amino acids. Germline V gives CDR1 SGHTA, CDR2 FQGNSA. V was cut by 0 bases and J by 4 bases, with 13 bases left in between. Study outcomes and limitations: Greater diversity and more naive CD4+ cells were seen in long-lived donors than in aged donors.

Alongside a J-beta primer mix, a sample-barcoded 5' primer served in a second PCR lasting about 7 to 11 cycles. TCRdb used MiXCR to reprocess the 5' RACE reads, holding one entry per CDR3 protein. The sample carries some 670,000 distinct CDR3 sequences, 52% recorded once. This clonotype originated in a woman of 80 years or more in good health. The sample consisted of blood. The rearrangement links TRBV7-2 to TRBJ1-5; tentative D call: TRBD1 (6 bases). The CDR3 DNA sequence: TGTGCCAGCAGCTTAGCGGCATCTCAGGGGAATCAGCCCCAGCATTTT. Protein sequence: CASSLAASQGNQPQHF.